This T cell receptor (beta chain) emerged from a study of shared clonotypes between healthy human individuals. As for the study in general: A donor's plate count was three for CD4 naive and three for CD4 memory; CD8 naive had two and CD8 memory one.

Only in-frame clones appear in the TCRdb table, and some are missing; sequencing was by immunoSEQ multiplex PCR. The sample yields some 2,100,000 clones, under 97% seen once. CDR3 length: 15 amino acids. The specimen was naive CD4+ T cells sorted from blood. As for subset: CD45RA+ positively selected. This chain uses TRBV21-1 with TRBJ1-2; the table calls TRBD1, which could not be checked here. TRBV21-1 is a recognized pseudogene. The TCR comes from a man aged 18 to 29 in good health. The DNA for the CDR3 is TGTGCCAGCAGCCCCCCAACACCAACTAACTATGGCTACACCTTC. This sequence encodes CASSPPTPTNYGYTF.